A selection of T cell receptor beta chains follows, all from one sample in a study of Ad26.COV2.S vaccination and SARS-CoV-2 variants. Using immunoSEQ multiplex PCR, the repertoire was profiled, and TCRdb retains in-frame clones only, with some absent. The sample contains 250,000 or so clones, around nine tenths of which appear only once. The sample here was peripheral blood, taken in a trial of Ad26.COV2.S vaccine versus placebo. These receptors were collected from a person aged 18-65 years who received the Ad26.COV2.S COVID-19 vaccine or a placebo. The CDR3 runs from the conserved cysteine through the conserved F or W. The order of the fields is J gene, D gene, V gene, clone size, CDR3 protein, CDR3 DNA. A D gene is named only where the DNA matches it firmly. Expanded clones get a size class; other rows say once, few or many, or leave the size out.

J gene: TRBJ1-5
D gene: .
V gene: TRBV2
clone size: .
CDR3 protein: CARGGAADSNQPQHF
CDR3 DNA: TGTGCCAGAGGGGGGGCAGCCGATAGCAATCAGCCCCAGCATTTT

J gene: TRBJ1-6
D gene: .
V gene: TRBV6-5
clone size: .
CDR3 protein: CASSQGGSPLHF
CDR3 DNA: TGTGCCAGCAGCCAGGGTGGGTCACCCCTCCACTTT

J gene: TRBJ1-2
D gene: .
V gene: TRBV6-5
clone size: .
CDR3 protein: CASTPGHTNYGYTF
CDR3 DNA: TGTGCCAGCACTCCGGGACATACTAACTATGGCTACACCTTC

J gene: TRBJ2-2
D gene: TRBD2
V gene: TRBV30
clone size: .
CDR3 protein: CAWTRRLRESNTGELFF
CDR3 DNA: TGTGCCTGGACCCGTAGGTTGCGGGAGTCTAACACCGGGGAGCTGTTTTTT

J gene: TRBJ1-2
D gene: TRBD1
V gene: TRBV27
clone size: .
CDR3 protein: CASTPDGRDRAKSGKGYTF
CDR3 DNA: TGTGCCAGCACTCCAGACGGGAGGGACAGGGCAAAATCCGGTAAAGGCTACACCTTC

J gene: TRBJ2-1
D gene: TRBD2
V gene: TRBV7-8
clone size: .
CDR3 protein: CASSSPGSGGAIEQFF
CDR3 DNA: TGTGCCAGCAGCTCTCCGGGTAGCGGGGGGGCCATTGAGCAGTTCTTC

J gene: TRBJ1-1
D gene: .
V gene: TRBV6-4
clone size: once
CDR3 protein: CASSALVNTEAFF
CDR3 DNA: TGTGCCAGCAGTGCTCTTGTGAACACTGAAGCTTTCTTT

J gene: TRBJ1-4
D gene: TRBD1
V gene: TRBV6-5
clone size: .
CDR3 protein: CASIDRGKLFF
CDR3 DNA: TGTGCCAGCATCGACAGGGGTAAACTGTTTTTT

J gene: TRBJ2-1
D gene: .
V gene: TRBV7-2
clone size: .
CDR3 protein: CASSGYRVNNEQFF
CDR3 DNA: TGTGCCAGCAGCGGATACAGGGTGAACAATGAGCAGTTCTTC

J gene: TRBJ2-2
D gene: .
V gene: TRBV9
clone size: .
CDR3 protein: CASSVAESSNTGELFF
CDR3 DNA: TGTGCCAGCAGCGTAGCTGAGAGTTCGAACACCGGGGAGCTGTTTTTT

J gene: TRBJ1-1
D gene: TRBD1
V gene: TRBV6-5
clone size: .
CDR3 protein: CATFGQGNSPEAFF
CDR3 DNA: TGTGCCACCTTCGGACAGGGTAATTCCCCTGAAGCTTTCTTT

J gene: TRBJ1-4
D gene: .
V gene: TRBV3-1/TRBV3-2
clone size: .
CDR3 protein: CASSQPHGFREKLFF
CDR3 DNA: TGTGCCAGCAGCCAACCACACGGGTTTCGGGAAAAACTGTTTTTT

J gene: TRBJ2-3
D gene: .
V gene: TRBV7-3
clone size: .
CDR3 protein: CASSLRLEADTQYF
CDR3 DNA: TGTGCCAGCAGCTTAAGATTAGAGGCAGATACGCAGTATTTT

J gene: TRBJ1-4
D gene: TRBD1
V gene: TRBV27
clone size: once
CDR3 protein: CASSLRQGARNEKLFF
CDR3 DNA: TGTGCCAGCAGTTTAAGACAGGGGGCGCGGAATGAAAAACTGTTTTTT

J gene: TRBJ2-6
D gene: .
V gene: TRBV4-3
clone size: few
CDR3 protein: CASSQDTGANVLTF
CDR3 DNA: TGCGCCAGCAGCCAAGACACCGGGGCCAACGTCCTGACTTTC

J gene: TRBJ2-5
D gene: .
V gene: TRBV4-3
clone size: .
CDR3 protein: CASSPGEGAQETQYF
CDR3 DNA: TGCGCCAGCAGCCCGGGGGAGGGGGCCCAAGAGACCCAGTACTTC

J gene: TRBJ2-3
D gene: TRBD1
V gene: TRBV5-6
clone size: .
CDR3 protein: CASSIAPDRQDTQYF
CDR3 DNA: TGTGCCAGCAGCATAGCCCCGGACAGGCAAGATACGCAGTATTTT

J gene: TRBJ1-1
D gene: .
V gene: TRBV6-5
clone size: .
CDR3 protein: CASSHPEGYTEAFF
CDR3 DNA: TGTGCCAGCAGTCACCCAGAGGGGTACACTGAAGCTTTCTTT

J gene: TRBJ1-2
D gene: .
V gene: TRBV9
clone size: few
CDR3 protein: CASSVIGKGNYGYTF
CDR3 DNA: TGTGCCAGCAGCGTAATTGGGAAGGGCAACTATGGCTACACCTTC

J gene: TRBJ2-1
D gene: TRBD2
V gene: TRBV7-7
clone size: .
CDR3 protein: CASSLGVAGRNEQFF
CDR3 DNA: TGTGCCAGCAGCTTAGGGGTAGCGGGAAGGAATGAGCAGTTCTTC

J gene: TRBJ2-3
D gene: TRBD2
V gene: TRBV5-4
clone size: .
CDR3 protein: CASRASGRWRTDTQYF
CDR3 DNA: TGTGCCAGCCGGGCTAGCGGGAGGTGGAGAACAGATACGCAGTATTTT

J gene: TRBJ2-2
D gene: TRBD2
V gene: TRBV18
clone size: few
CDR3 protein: CASSPGIAGNTGELFF
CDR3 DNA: TGTGCCAGCTCACCGGGGATAGCGGGAAACACCGGGGAGCTGTTTTTT

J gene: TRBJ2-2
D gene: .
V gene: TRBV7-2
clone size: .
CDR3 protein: CASSYQRPGTGELFF
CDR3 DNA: TGTGCCAGCAGTTATCAACGGCCAGGCACCGGGGAGCTGTTTTTT

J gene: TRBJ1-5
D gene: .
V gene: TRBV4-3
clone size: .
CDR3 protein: CASSLTWGFSNQPQHF
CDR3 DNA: TGCGCCAGCAGCCTAACCTGGGGGTTTAGCAATCAGCCCCAGCATTTT

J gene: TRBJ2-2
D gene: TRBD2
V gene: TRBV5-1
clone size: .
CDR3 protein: CASSLALAGSTGELFF
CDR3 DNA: TGCGCCAGCAGCTTGGCCCTAGCGGGGAGCACCGGGGAGCTGTTTTTT

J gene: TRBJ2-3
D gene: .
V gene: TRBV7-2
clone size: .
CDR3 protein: CASSLANSQVTDTQYF
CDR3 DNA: TGTGCCAGCAGCTTGGCAAATAGCCAAGTGACAGATACGCAGTATTTT

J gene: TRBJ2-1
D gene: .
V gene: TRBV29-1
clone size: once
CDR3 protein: CSGRRDEQFF
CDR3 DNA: TGCAGCGGGCGACGCGATGAGCAGTTCTTC

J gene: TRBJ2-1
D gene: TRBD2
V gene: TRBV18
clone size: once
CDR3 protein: CASSPLGLAGGSSYNEQFF
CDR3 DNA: TGTGCCAGCTCACCTTTGGGACTAGCGGGGGGTAGCTCCTACAATGAGCAGTTCTTC

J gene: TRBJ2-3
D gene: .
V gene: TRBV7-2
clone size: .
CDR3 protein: CASSLESLVGTQYF
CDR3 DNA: TGTGCCAGCAGCTTAGAGTCACTAGTCGGTACGCAGTATTTT

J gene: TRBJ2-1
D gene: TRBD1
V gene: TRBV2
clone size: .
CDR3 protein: CASSETGYNEQFF
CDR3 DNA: TGTGCCAGCAGTGAGACAGGGTATAATGAGCAGTTCTTC

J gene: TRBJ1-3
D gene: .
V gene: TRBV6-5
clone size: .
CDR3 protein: CASSKTGTGNTIYF
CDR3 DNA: TGTGCCAGCAGTAAAACAGGGACTGGAAACACCATATATTTT

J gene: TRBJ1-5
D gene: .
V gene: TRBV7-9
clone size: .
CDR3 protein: CASSGQNQPQHF
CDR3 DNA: TGTGCCAGCAGCGGACAGAATCAGCCCCAGCATTTT

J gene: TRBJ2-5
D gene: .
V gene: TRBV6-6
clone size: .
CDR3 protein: CASSYFQETQYF
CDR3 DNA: TGTGCCAGCAGTTACTTCCAAGAGACCCAGTACTTC

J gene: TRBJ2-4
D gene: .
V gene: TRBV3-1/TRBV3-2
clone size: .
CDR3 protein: CASSPDSLAKNIQYF
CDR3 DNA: TGTGCCAGCAGCCCGGACAGCTTAGCCAAAAACATTCAGTACTTC

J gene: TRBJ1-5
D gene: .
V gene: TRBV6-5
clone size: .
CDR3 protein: CASSATQGGQPQHF
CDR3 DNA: TGTGCCAGCAGCGCTACCCAAGGGGGACAGCCCCAGCATTTT

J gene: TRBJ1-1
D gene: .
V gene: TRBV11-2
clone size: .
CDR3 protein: CASRMGSSGTEAFF
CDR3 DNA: TGTGCCAGCAGAATGGGCTCAAGCGGAACTGAAGCTTTCTTT

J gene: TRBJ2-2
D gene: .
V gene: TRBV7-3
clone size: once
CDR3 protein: CASSLGSTGELFF
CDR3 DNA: TGTGCCAGCAGCTTAGGGAGCACCGGGGAGCTGTTTTTT

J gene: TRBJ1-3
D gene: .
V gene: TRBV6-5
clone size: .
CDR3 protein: CASSSPPGTSGNTIYF
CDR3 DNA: TGTGCCAGCAGTTCCCCCCCAGGGACCTCTGGAAACACCATATATTTT

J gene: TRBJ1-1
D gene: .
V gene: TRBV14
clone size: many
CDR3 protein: CASSQQGALGTEAFF
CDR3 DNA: TGTGCCAGCAGCCAACAAGGGGCCTTGGGGACTGAAGCTTTCTTT

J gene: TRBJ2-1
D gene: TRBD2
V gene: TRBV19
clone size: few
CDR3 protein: CASSIDNSGGAKNEQFF
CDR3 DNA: TGTGCCAGTAGTATAGACAATAGCGGGGGGGCCAAAAATGAGCAGTTCTTC

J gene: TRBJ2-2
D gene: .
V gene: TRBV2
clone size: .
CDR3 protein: CASSERGGQYTGELFF
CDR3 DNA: TGTGCCAGCAGTGAAAGAGGGGGGCAGTACACCGGGGAGCTGTTTTTT

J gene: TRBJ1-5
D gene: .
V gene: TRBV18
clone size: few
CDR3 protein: CASSPAPESNQPQHF
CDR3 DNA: TGTGCCAGCTCACCGGCTCCTGAGTCCAATCAGCCCCAGCATTTT

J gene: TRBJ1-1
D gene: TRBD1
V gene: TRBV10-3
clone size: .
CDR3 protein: CAIRGGGGMNTEAFF
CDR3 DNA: TGTGCCATCAGAGGGGGCGGGGGAATGAACACTGAAGCTTTCTTT

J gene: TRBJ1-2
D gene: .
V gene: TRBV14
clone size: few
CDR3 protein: CASSPRPGHGYTF
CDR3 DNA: TGTGCCAGCAGCCCACGGCCAGGTCACGGCTACACCTTC

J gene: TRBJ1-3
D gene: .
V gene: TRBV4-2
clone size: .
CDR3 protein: CASSPALRGTGNTIYF
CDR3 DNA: TGTGCCAGCAGCCCCGCGCTACGGGGGACAGGAAACACCATATATTTT